Following are 10 T cell receptor beta chains from one sample sequenced in a study of blood T cell repertoires in COVID-19. Some clones are missing from TCRdb's copy, which holds only in-frame ones; the method was immunoSEQ multiplex PCR. The table has around 500,000 clones, less than 90% seen once. Material: PBMCs or T cells enriched from blood (not recorded which). Every receptor here comes from an older woman who had recovered from COVID-19.

There are a few counts of this clone. The rearrangement links TRBV13 to TRBJ2-2; 8 bases are a match to TRBD2. CDR3 length: 15 residues. CDR1 and CDR2 (germline): PRHDT, FYEKMQ (reference sequence). With 2 bases clipped from V and 6 bases from J, the junction kept 5 bases outside the gene matches. DNA of the CDR3: TGTGCCAGCAGCTTACGGGGACTAGAGTCCGGGGAGCTGTTTTTT. Translation gives CASSLRGLESGELFF.

Points on this clone: Other DNA sequences in this sample translate to the same CDR3. This chain uses TRBV7-6 with TRBJ1-1; 7 nucleotides match TRBD1. This CDR3 has 14 residues. J was trimmed by 2 bases and V by 5 bases; bases with no gene match: 5. Germline CDR1 SGHVS, CDR2 FNYEAQ. The CDR3 spells CASSPRQGNTEAFF. CDR3 DNA sequence: TGTGCCAGCAGCCCTCGACAGGGAAACACTGAAGCTTTCTTT. Based on the CDR3 plus reference TRBV7-6 and TRBJ1-1, the full variable domain is GAGVSQSPRYKVTKRGQDVALRCDPISGHVSLYWYRQALGQGPEFLTYFNYEAQQDKSGLPNDRFSAERPEGSISTLTIQRTEQRDSAMYRCASSPRQGNTEAFFGQGTRLTVV.

This chain links TRBV4-1 with TRBJ1-6; D is unclear. The length of the CDR3 is 13 residues. Trimming stripped 4 bases from V and 7 bases from J, with 8 bases between. Germline V gene lookup returns CDR1 MGHRA and CDR2 YSYEKL. The CDR3 protein is CASSPRENSPLHF. In nucleotides, the CDR3 is TGCGCCAGCAGCCCGAGGGAGAATTCACCCCTCCACTTT.

This clone showed up many times. The chain joins TRBV2 to TRBJ2-3; D is unresolved. Germline V gene sequence: CDR1 SNHLY, CDR2 FYNNEI. V dropped 2 bases and J dropped 4 bases, with 7 bases sitting between them. The CDR3 is 13 residues long. The CDR3 here is CASSEPSADTQYF. CDR3 bases: TGTGCCAGCAGTGAACCGAGCGCAGATACGCAGTATTTT.

This clone has only a few counts. The V and J genes are TRBV6-5 and TRBJ2-1, with 9 positions matching TRBD1. The V and J ends lost 7 bases and 12 bases, in that order; junction bases with no gene match: 16. The CDR3 is 15 residues long. From germline, CDR1 is MNHEY and CDR2 SVGAGI. CDR3 protein: CASMGGDRVNLGQFF. In nucleotides, the CDR3 is TGTGCCAGCATGGGGGGGGACAGGGTCAATCTTGGGCAGTTCTTC.

CDR3 DNA: TGTGCCTGGAGTGGGGGGGGACAAGGCTACACCTTC. It is translated as CAWSGGGQGYTF. The chain combines TRBV30 with TRBJ1-2; D may be TRBD1 (6 bases). In germline, CDR1 is GTSNPN, CDR2 SVGIG (reference sequence). V was trimmed by 1 base and J by 8 bases, leaving 11 bases between them. The CDR3 has 12 residues.

J is TRBJ2-7 and V is TRBV11-2; tentatively, D is TRBD2 (7 bases). The germline V and J ends were trimmed by 5 bases and 3 bases, with 20 bases remaining between them. CDR3 length equals 16 residues. Germline V gene data show CDR1 as SGHAT and CDR2 as FQNNGV. CDR3 sequence reads: CASSDLSLGGGYEQYF. CDR3 DNA sequence: TGTGCCAGCAGCGACTTATCTCTAGGGGGGGGCTACGAGCAGTACTTC.

A remark on this clone: Other DNA sequences of this sample code for an identical CDR3. This sequence joins TRBV19 and TRBJ1-5, with unresolved D. V lost 10 bases and J 4 bases, leaving 14 bases between the germline ends. Germline CDR1 and CDR2: LNHDA and SQIVND (reference sequence). The CDR3 has 13 residues. The CDR3 is CATSGSGNQPQHF. CDR3 DNA sequence: TGTGCCACTTCCGGGTCGGGAAATCAGCCCCAGCATTTT. Filled out from reference TRBV19 and TRBJ1-5, the complete variable domain reads DGGITQSPKYLFRKEGQNVTLSCEQNLNHDAMYWYRQDPGQGLRLIYYSQIVNDFQKGDIAEGYSVSREKKESFPLTVTSAQKNPTAFYLCATSGSGNQPQHFGDGTRLSIL.

About this clone itself: One end of the junction varies from germline; a read error may be responsible. The V gene is TRBV7-7, the J gene TRBJ2-2, with 14 positions matching TRBD2. CDR3 size: 18 residues. Per germline, CDR1 SSHAT and CDR2 FNYEAQ (reference sequence). The CDR3 spells CASSPRLAGGLGTGELFF. The CDR3 DNA is TGTGCTAGCAGCCCCCGACTAGCGGGGGGGTTGGGCACCGGGGAGCTGTTTTTT. The full variable domain, rest sourced from reference TRBV7-7 and TRBJ2-2, is GAGVSQSPRYKVTKRGQDVTLRCDPISSHATLYWYQQALGQGPEFLTYFNYEAQPDKSGLPSDRFSAERPEGSISTLTIQRTEQRDSAMYRCASSPRLAGGLGTGELFFGEGSRLTVL.

The genes are TRBV24-1 and TRBJ1-5; 7 bases are a match to TRBD1. V lost 5 bases and J lost 6; bases outside the gene matches: 12. CDR3 length: 16 residues. Germline CDR1 and CDR2: KGHDR and SFDVKD. This CDR3 reads CATSVPRGQIIQPQHF. The CDR3 bases are TGTGCCACCAGTGTCCCGAGGGGACAGATTATTCAGCCCCAGCATTTT.